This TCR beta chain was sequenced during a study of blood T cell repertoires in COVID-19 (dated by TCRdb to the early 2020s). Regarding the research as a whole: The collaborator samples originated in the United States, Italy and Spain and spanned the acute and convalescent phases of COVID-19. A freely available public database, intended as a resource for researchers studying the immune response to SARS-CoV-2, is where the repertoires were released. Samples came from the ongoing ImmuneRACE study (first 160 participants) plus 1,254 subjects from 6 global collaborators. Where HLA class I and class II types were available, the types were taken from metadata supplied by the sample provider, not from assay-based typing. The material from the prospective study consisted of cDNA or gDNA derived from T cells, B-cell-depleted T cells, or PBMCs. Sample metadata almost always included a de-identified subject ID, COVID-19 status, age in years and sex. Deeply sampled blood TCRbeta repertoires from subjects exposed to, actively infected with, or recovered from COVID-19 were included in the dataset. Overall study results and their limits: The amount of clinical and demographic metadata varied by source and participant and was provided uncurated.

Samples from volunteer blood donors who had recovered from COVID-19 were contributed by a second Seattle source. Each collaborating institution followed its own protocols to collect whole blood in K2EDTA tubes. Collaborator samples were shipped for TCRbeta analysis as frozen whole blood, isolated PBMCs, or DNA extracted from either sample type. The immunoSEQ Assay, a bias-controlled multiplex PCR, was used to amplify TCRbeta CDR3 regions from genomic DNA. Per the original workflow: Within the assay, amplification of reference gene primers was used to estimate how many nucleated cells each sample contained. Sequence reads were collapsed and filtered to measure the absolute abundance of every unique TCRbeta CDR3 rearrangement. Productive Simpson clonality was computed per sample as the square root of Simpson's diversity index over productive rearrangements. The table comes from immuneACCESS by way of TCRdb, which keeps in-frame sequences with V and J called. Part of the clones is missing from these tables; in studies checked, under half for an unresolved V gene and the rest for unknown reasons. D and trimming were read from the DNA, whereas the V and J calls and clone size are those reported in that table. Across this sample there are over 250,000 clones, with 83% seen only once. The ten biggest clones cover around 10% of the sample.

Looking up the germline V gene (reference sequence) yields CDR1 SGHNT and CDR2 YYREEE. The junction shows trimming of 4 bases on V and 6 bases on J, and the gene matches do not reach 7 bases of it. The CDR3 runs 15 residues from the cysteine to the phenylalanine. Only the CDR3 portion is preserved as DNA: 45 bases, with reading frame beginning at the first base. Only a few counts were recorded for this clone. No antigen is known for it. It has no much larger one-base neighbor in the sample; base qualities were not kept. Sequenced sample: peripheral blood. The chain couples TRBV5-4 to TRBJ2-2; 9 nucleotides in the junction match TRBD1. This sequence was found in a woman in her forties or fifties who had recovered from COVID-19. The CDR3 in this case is CASSTGGQGSGELFF. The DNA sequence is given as TGTGCCAGCAGCACCGGAGGACAGGGGTCCGGGGAGCTGTTTTTT.